This TCR beta chain emerged from a study of blood T cell repertoires in COVID-19 (TCRdb year 2020). In terms of the full investigation: Samples covering the acute and convalescent phases of COVID-19 were provided by collaborators in the United States, Italy and Spain. The prospective study material was composed of cDNA or gDNA derived from T cells, B-cell-depleted T cells, or PBMCs. Subjects who had been exposed to COVID-19, were actively infected with it, or had recovered from it provided the deeply sampled blood TCRbeta repertoires that made up the dataset. A freely available public database, intended as a resource for researchers studying the immune response to SARS-CoV-2, is where the repertoires were released. Samples were obtained from the ongoing ImmuneRACE study (first 160 participants) and from over 1,000 subjects provided by 6 global collaborators. Nearly every sample came with metadata listing a de-identified subject ID, COVID-19 status, age in years and sex. Where available, HLA class I and class II types were taken from metadata supplied by the sample provider and were not determined by assay-based typing. Study-wide conclusions, independent of this receptor: The amount of clinical and demographic metadata varied by source and participant and was provided uncurated.

Participants in the prospective study were enrolled through a virtual design, were aged roughly 18 to 100 years, and lived in 24 United States geographic areas. In the prospective study, participants were assigned to cohorts based on the clinical history participants reported in a screening survey and a study questionnaire. Recovered participants in ImmuneRACE Cohort 3 were defined by two consecutive negative NP/OP PCR tests, clearance by a healthcare professional, or resolution of symptoms. In the prospective study, whole blood, serum and a nasopharyngeal or oropharyngeal swab were collected from each participant by mobile phlebotomists. Participants in the prospective study had the option to provide additional blood draws and questionnaires over a roughly 2-month period. Prospective study blood samples were shipped either frozen or at room temperature before DNA extraction. The immunoSEQ Assay, a bias-controlled multiplex PCR, was used to amplify TCRbeta CDR3 regions from genomic DNA. The source study handled its data this way. The number of nucleated cells in each sample was estimated by amplification of reference gene primers within the assay. To quantify the absolute abundance of each unique TCRbeta CDR3 rearrangement, sequence reads were collapsed and filtered. For each sample, productive Simpson clonality was calculated by taking the square root of Simpson's diversity index across productive rearrangements. Here the immuneACCESS table is served through TCRdb, limited to in-frame sequences with V and J called. Missing clones are a known gap in these copies; in checked studies unresolved V genes cover under half, and the rest lacks a known reason. V and J calls and clone size are those listed in that table; D and trimming were worked out from the DNA. The sample table records roughly 230,000 clones; 80% to 85% of these occur just once. About 3% of the sample goes to the ten largest clones.

V has 3 bases trimmed and J has 5 bases trimmed; junction bases matching no gene number 5. The CDR3 holds 14 amino acids from the cysteine to the phenylalanine. The only DNA kept is the CDR3, 42 bases in frame from the first base. Looking up the germline V gene yields CDR1 SGHTA and CDR2 FQGNSA. Concerning this clone itself: This receptor's antigen is unknown. The input lacks base qualities; no much larger clone sits a single base away.

The sequence came from a man aged 45-60 years who had recovered from COVID-19. What was sequenced was PBMCs or T cells enriched from blood (not recorded which). This sequence uses TRBV7-2 and TRBJ1-1; TRBD1 aligns with 8 central bases. The bases are TGTGCCAGCAGCTTCTACAGGGGGAAAACTGAAGCTTTCTTT. It translates to CASSFYRGKTEAFF.